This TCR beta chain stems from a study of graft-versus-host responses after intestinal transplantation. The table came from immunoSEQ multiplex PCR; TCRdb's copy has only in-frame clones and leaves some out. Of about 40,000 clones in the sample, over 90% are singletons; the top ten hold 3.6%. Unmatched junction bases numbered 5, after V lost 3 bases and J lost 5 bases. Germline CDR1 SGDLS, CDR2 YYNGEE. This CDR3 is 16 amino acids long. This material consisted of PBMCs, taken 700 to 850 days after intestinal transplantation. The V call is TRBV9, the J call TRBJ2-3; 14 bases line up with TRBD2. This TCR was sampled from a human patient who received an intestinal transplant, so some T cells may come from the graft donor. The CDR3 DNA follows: TGTGCCAGCAGCGGTACGGGACTAGCGGGGGTAGATACGCAGTATTTT. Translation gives CASSGTGLAGVDTQYF.